The 8 T cell receptor beta chains in this list originate from one sample, sequenced in a study of Ad26.COV2.S vaccination and SARS-CoV-2 variants. Treatment: over 15 received Ad26.COV2.S at low or high dose, single or two shots; 5 received placebo; per-sample allocation not given. Sampling happened 63 days after the first vaccine or placebo injection. Sequencing used immunoSEQ multiplex PCR; TCRdb keeps in-frame clones, though not all of them. The table includes roughly 680,000 clones, 89% detected once. The sample consisted of peripheral blood, taken in a trial of Ad26.COV2.S vaccine versus placebo. Receptors originate from a person between 18 and 65 years old who received the Ad26.COV2.S COVID-19 vaccine or a placebo.

V usage is TRBV6-2 or TRBV6-3 and J usage is TRBJ1-6, with D possibly being TRBD1 (5 bases). The CDR3 is 13 amino acids. The V gene lost 6 bases and the J gene lost 9 bases, with 12 bases spanning the gap. Looked up from germline, CDR1 is MNHEY and CDR2 is SVGEGT. The CDR3 spells CASRPQGGSPLHF. As DNA, the CDR3 is TGTGCCAGCAGGCCTCAGGGTGGTTCACCCCTCCACTTT.

This sequence joins TRBV23-1 and TRBJ2-2; D gene ambiguous. TRBV23-1 is labeled an ORF, and its function is uncertain. CDR3 length: 10 residues. V lost 8 bases and J 7 bases, leaving 5 bases between the germline ends. CDR3 DNA: TGCGCCAGCGGTGGCGGGGAGCTGTTTTTT. As protein: CASGGGELFF.

The chain joins TRBV6-6 to TRBJ2-3; 11 positions agree with TRBD2. V trimming: 2 bases; J trimming: 6 bases; junction bases outside the gene matches: 4. Germline CDR1 and CDR2: MNHNY and SVGAGI (reference sequence). CDR3 length equals 15 residues. CDR3: CASSYGVAGGDTQYF. CDR3 nucleotide sequence: TGTGCCAGCAGTTACGGAGTAGCGGGGGGGGATACGCAGTATTTT.

This clone was detected only once. This chain links TRBV2 with TRBJ1-4; 8 bases align to TRBD1. Germline CDR1 SNHLY, CDR2 FYNNEI. The ends lost 7 bases at V and 8 bases at J; junction bases unmatched: 6. This CDR3 is built from 13 residues. The CDR3 region has the DNA TGTGCCAGCATGAGGGACAGGAACGAAAAACTGTTTTTT. This sequence encodes CASMRDRNEKLFF. Together with reference TRBV2 and TRBJ1-4, the CDR3 gives the full variable domain: EPEVTQTPSHQVTQMGQEVILRCVPISNHLYFYWYRQILGQKVEFLVSFYNNEISEKSEIFDDQFSVERPDGSNFTLKIRSTKLEDSAMYFCASMRDRNEKLFFGSGTQLSVL.

The chain links TRBV5-6 to TRBJ2-7; D may correspond to TRBD1 or TRBD2 (6 bases each). The germline V and J ends were trimmed by 0 bases and 3 bases, with 13 bases remaining between them. Germline-derived CDR1 and CDR2 are SGHDT and YYEEEE. The CDR3 has 15 amino acids. For the CDR3, the DNA is TGTGCCAGCAGCTTGGTCGACAGGACTAACTACGAGCAGTACTTC. This codes for CASSLVDRTNYEQYF.

The chain has TRBV6-2 or TRBV6-3 and TRBJ1-5; D call uncertain. The CDR3 is 14 residues long. Looked up from germline, CDR1 is MNHEY and CDR2 is SVGEGT. Trimming pared 4 bases from V and 0 bases from J, leaving 7 bases between. The chain's CDR3 is CASSSVDSNQPQHF. CDR3 sequence (DNA): TGTGCCAGCAGTTCCGTGGATAGCAATCAGCCCCAGCATTTT.

The genes are TRBV7-2 and TRBJ1-2; D possibly corresponds to TRBD1 (5 bases). The CDR3 is made up of 17 amino acids. The germline gives CDR1 SGHTA, CDR2 FQGNSA. Trimming removed 1 base at V and 2 bases at J, with 17 bases between. The CDR3 loop is CASSLGGPRLSNYGYTF. DNA for the CDR3: TGTGCCAGCAGCTTAGGGGGACCGCGACTCTCAAACTATGGCTACACCTTC.

V and J are TRBV19 and TRBJ2-3; 9 bases are shared with TRBD2. CDR3 length equals 16 residues. V shed 4 bases, J shed 4 bases, and the junction held 9 bases outside the gene matches. Germline CDR1 LNHDA, CDR2 SQIVND (reference sequence). The CDR3 DNA reads as TGTGCCAGTAGTAACCCCACCGGGACTAGCTCAGATACGCAGTATTTT. It codes for CASSNPTGTSSDTQYF.